A single sample is the source of the 26 T cell receptor beta chains below, sequenced in a study of shared clonotypes between healthy human individuals. Only CD45RO-negative cells positively selected for CCR7 counted as naive CD8 cells, so terminally differentiated effector memory CD45RA+ cells were excluded. The protocol was immunoSEQ multiplex PCR, while the TCRdb copy is restricted to in-frame clones and leaves out a portion. The table records 1.5 million to 2.5 million clones, approximately 94% of them present only once. Material: naive CD8+ T cells sorted from blood. Source of these receptors: a man between 18 and 29 years old in good health.

The chain combines TRBV9 with TRBJ2-3, with 11 bases that match TRBD2. CDR3 size: 15 residues. Germline V lookup: CDR1 SGDLS, CDR2 YYNGEE. Trimming at V came to 3 bases and at J to 8 bases, leaving 8 bases not matched to a gene. CDR3 coding DNA: TGTGCCAGCAGCGGGTCTAGCGGGGGGCCGGGTACGCAGTATTTT. It is translated as CASSGSSGGPGTQYF.

This clone was seen a single time. The chain joins TRBV7-9 to TRBJ2-2; 13 bases agree with TRBD2. The CDR3 is 17 residues long. The V gene end was trimmed by 4 bases and the J gene end by 7 bases; junction bases not matched to a gene: 9. Per germline, CDR1 SEHNR and CDR2 FQNEAQ (reference sequence). The CDR3 DNA is TGTGCCAGCAGCTCCTGGACTAGCGGGAGATTTGGCGGGGAGCTGTTTTTT. This gives the protein CASSSWTSGRFGGELFF. Using reference TRBV7-9 and TRBJ2-2 for the parts outside the CDR3, the full variable domain is DTGVSQNPRHKITKRGQNVTFRCDPISEHNRLYWYRQTLGQGPEFLTYFQNEAQLEKSRLLSDRFSAERPKGSFSTLEIQRTEQGDSAMYLCASSSWTSGRFGGELFFGEGSRLTVL.

The V gene is TRBV6-1, the J gene TRBJ2-7; tentatively, D is TRBD1 or TRBD2 (5 bases each). The CDR3 runs 15 residues. Germline V lookup: CDR1 MNHNS, CDR2 SASEGT. Trimming took off 4 bases at V and 4 bases at J, with 17 bases between the two ends. CDR3 DNA sequence: TGTGCCAGCAGTGGGACCGGGACCCCACTTTACGAGCAGTACTTC. Amino acids: CASSGTGTPLYEQYF.

The chain combines TRBV6-1 with TRBJ2-7; D perhaps matches TRBD1 (6 bases). Germline CDR1 and CDR2: MNHNS and SASEGT. The CDR3 is made up of 13 amino acids. The V end was cut by 7 bases, the J end by 2 bases, with 12 bases between. CDR3 residues: CASTGQQTYEQYF. CDR3 nucleotide sequence: TGTGCCAGCACCGGACAGCAAACCTACGAGCAGTACTTC.

This clone appeared a single time. This chain joins TRBV11-2 and TRBJ1-5; unclear D gene. The V gene's germline CDR1 is SGHAT and CDR2 FQNNGV. CDR3 length: 11 amino acids. Trimming left V 0 bases short and J 9 bases short, with 3 bases between. The CDR3 reads CASSLDRPQHF. The CDR3 region has the DNA TGTGCCAGCAGCTTAGATCGGCCCCAGCATTTT. The whole variable domain, remainder taken from reference TRBV11-2 and TRBJ1-5, is EAGVAQSPRYKIIEKRQSVAFWCNPISGHATLYWYQQILGQGPKLLIQFQNNGVVDDSQLPKDRFSAERLKGVDSTLKIQPAKLEDSAVYLCASSLDRPQHFGDGTRLSIL.

The V call is TRBV5-6, the J call TRBJ2-2; 14 nucleotides line up with TRBD2. The length of the CDR3 is 16 residues. Germline trimming cut 6 bases from V and 6 bases from J; bases unmatched to any gene: 7. The V gene's germline CDR1 is SGHDT and CDR2 YYEEEE. CDR3 protein: CASTAPGLAGAGELFF. Here the CDR3 DNA reads TGTGCCAGCACCGCGCCGGGACTAGCGGGAGCCGGGGAGCTGTTTTTT.

A note on this clone: The identical CDR3 is also encoded by other nucleotide sequences in the sample. The V call is TRBV7-9, the J call TRBJ1-1; the D gene is possibly TRBD1 (6 bases). Trimming cost V 4 bases and J 4 bases, with 7 bases left between them. The CDR3 covers 12 residues. The germline gives CDR1 SEHNR, CDR2 FQNEAQ (reference sequence). CDR3 DNA sequence: TGTGCCAGCAGCTCGGGGGCCACTGAAGCTTTCTTT. Translation: CASSSGATEAFF. The full variable domain, with the rest looked up from reference TRBV7-9 and TRBJ1-1, is DTGVSQNPRHKITKRGQNVTFRCDPISEHNRLYWYRQTLGQGPEFLTYFQNEAQLEKSRLLSDRFSAERPKGSFSTLEIQRTEQGDSAMYLCASSSGATEAFFGQGTRLTVV.

The V gene is TRBV6-6, the J gene TRBJ2-3; D remains ambiguous. The ends were cut back, 10 bases at V and 4 bases at J, with 18 bases in the middle. CDR1 and CDR2 from the germline V gene are MNHNY and SVGAGI (reference sequence). This CDR3 contains 14 residues. The CDR3 DNA is TGTGCCATCCATAACGACGGAGCAGCAGATACGCAGTATTTT. It codes for CAIHNDGAADTQYF.

The chain couples TRBV5-6 to TRBJ2-1, with 13 nucleotides matching TRBD2. The germline V gene has CDR1 SGHDT and CDR2 YYEEEE. The CDR3 contains 16 residues. The V segment lost 3 bases and the J segment 3 bases; nucleotides outside the gene matches: 3. The CDR3 nucleotides are TGTGCCAGCAGCTCATGGACTAGCGGGAGCTACAATGAGCAGTTCTTC. The encoded protein is CASSSWTSGSYNEQFF.

This chain links TRBV28 with TRBJ1-4, with D possibly TRBD1 on 5 matching bases. Trimming took off 4 bases at V and 6 bases at J, with 12 bases between the two ends. Germline V gives CDR1 MDHEN, CDR2 SYDVKM. The CDR3 has 14 residues. Written as DNA, the CDR3 is TGTGCCAGCAGTTCGCGGGGGAGTGATGAAAAACTGTTTTTT. As protein: CASSSRGSDEKLFF. Supplemented by reference TRBV28 and TRBJ1-4, the full variable domain reads DVKVTQSSRYLVKRTGEKVFLECVQDMDHENMFWYRQDPGLGLRLIYFSYDVKMKEKGDIPEGYSVSREKKERFSLILESASTNQTSMYLCASSSRGSDEKLFFGSGTQLSVL.

The V and J genes are TRBV5-5 and TRBJ2-5; TRBD1 is a possible D gene (5 bases). Trimming took 3 bases from V and 2 from J, leaving 11 bases between them. Germline CDR1 reads SGHKS; CDR2 reads YYEKEE (reference sequence). CDR3 length: 14 residues. The CDR3 region is CASSWVAGQETQYF. The CDR3 nucleotides are TGTGCCAGCAGCTGGGTGGCAGGGCAAGAGACCCAGTACTTC.

V and J are TRBV29-1 and TRBJ2-5; 13 nucleotides align to TRBD2. V shed 2 bases and J 2 bases; nucleotides not matched to a gene: 11. Per germline, CDR1 SQVTM and CDR2 ANQGSEA. This CDR3 has 18 amino acids. The CDR3 region is CSVEYRLAGGPIQETQYF. The CDR3 DNA reads TGCAGCGTTGAATACCGACTAGCGGGGGGACCGATTCAAGAGACCCAGTACTTC.

The CDR3 region is CASSQDGGHSFEAYEQYF. The CDR3 region has the DNA TGCGCCAGCAGCCAAGATGGGGGACACTCATTCGAAGCCTACGAGCAGTACTTC. The gene calls are TRBV4-1 and TRBJ2-7; tentatively, D is TRBD1 (6 bases). Germline assignment: CDR1 MGHRA and CDR2 YSYEKL. Between the trimmed V and J ends, which lost 0 bases and 2 bases, there was a span of 20 bases. CDR3 length equals 18 residues.

The J gene is TRBJ1-2, the V gene TRBV28; 7 positions agree with TRBD1. Germline-derived CDR1 and CDR2 are MDHEN and SYDVKM. V lost 7 bases to trimming and J lost 6 bases; unmatched junction nucleotides: 26. The CDR3 length is 19 residues. In DNA form, the CDR3 reads TGTGCCAGCACCGTAGGGTTAAAGAAGGGGCGGGACAGTTTTAATGGCTACACCTTC. Its translation is CASTVGLKKGRDSFNGYTF.

V gene TRBV4-1 combines with J gene TRBJ2-6; no definite D call. Germline assignment: CDR1 MGHRA and CDR2 YSYEKL. V was clipped by 2 bases and J by 2 bases, with 4 bases between them. The CDR3 loop spans 14 amino acids. CDR3 DNA sequence: TGCGCCAGCAGCCAAAGTCCTGGGGCCAACGTCCTGACTTTC. Translated, it gives CASSQSPGANVLTF.

The CDR3 is CASGEVSYEQYF. In DNA form, the CDR3 reads TGTGCCAGCGGCGAAGTCTCCTACGAGCAGTACTTC. The chain employs TRBV7-8 and TRBJ2-7, with unresolved D. CDR1 and CDR2 from the germline V gene are SGHVS and FQNEAQ. The CDR3 runs 12 residues. Trimming pared 8 bases from V and 0 bases from J, leaving 8 bases between.

The CDR3 nucleotides read TGTGCCAGCAGTGAATGGGCATCTTCCCCCTACGAGCAGTACTTC. Protein sequence: CASSEWASSPYEQYF. This chain links TRBV2 with TRBJ2-7; no firm D call. The CDR3 has 15 amino acids. Trimming shortened V by 2 bases and J by 2 bases, and 13 bases separated the two germline ends. Germline V gives CDR1 SNHLY, CDR2 FYNNEI.

The chain is built from TRBV13 and TRBJ2-7; D perhaps matches TRBD2 (5 bases). Deletions cut 3 bases from V and 2 bases from J, with 8 bases between. The CDR3 is 13 amino acids. In germline, CDR1 is PRHDT, CDR2 FYEKMQ (reference sequence). The CDR3 DNA reads TGTGCCAGCAGCTTTACCGGGGCCTACGAGCAGTACTTC. Residues: CASSFTGAYEQYF. Full variable domain (rest looked up from reference TRBV13 and TRBJ2-7): AAGVIQSPRHLIKEKRETATLKCYPIPRHDTVYWYQQGPGQDPQFLISFYEKMQSDKGSIPDRFSAQQFSDYHSELNMSSLELGDSALYFCASSFTGAYEQYFGPGTRLTVT.

In the case of this clone: Other nucleotide sequences in the sample specify the same CDR3. The V and J genes are TRBV27 and TRBJ2-3; D is perhaps TRBD1 or TRBD2 (5 bases each). V was cut by 3 bases and J by 4 bases, with 14 bases left in between. The CDR3 has 15 amino acids. Per the germline V gene, CDR1 is MNHEY and CDR2 is SMNVEV (reference sequence). The CDR3 spells CASSLGLAGSDTQYF. The CDR3 DNA reads as TGTGCCAGCAGTTTGGGGCTAGCTGGTTCAGATACGCAGTATTTT.

As for this clone: The identical CDR3 is also encoded by other nucleotide sequences in the sample. J is TRBJ2-7 and V is TRBV30, with TRBD1 as a possible D gene (5 bases). The V gene lost 0 bases and the J gene lost 1 base, with 7 bases spanning the gap. Germline CDR1 and CDR2: GTSNPN and SVGIG (reference sequence). The CDR3 length is 13 residues. The CDR3 is CAWSVQDSYEQYF. CDR3 DNA: TGTGCCTGGAGTGTACAGGATTCCTACGAGCAGTACTTC.

The chain has TRBV10-2 and TRBJ2-1, with TRBD2 identical over 10 bases. V gave up 6 bases and J gave up 5 bases; unmatched junction bases: 10. The germline CDR1 and CDR2 sequences are WSHSY and SAAADI. The CDR3 length is 16 residues. The DNA for the CDR3 is TGCGCCAGCAGCGACAATAGCGGGAGGCTCGACAATGAGCAGTTCTTC. This encodes CASSDNSGRLDNEQFF.

The CDR3 loop is CASSYSEGGETQYF. The CDR3, as DNA: TGTGCCAGCAGTTACTCGGAGGGAGGAGAGACCCAGTACTTC. The V gene is TRBV6-5, the J gene TRBJ2-5; D possibly corresponds to TRBD2 (6 bases). CDR1 is MNHEY and CDR2 is SVGAGI in the germline V gene. The V and J ends lost 0 bases and 4 bases respectively, with 9 bases between them. The length of the CDR3 is 14 residues.

This sequence joins TRBV2 and TRBJ2-7; tentative D call: TRBD2 (5 bases). The germline gives CDR1 SNHLY, CDR2 FYNNEI. The ends were cut back, 4 bases at V and 2 bases at J, with 18 bases in the middle. This CDR3 comprises 16 residues. CDR3 bases: TGTGCCAGCAGTGGTTTCCCTCAGGAGGTAACCTACGAGCAGTACTTC. Protein sequence: CASSGFPQEVTYEQYF.

The V gene is TRBV11-3, the J gene TRBJ1-1; tentatively, D is TRBD1 (6 bases). Germline assignment: CDR1 SGHNT and CDR2 YENEEA. V shed 5 bases and J shed 6 bases, with 13 bases lying between them. The CDR3 runs to 13 residues. The CDR3 sequence: CASSPRGGAEAFF. The CDR3 coding sequence is TGTGCCAGCAGCCCCAGAGGGGGGGCTGAAGCTTTCTTT.

This chain connects TRBV30 to TRBJ2-7; 9 nucleotides agree with TRBD2. Germline CDR1 reads GTSNPN; CDR2 reads SVGIG (reference sequence). This CDR3 has 16 residues. V trimming: 2 bases; J trimming: 3 bases; junction bases outside the gene matches: 11. This chain's CDR3 is CAWSRPPREGHYEQYF. For the CDR3, the DNA is TGTGCCTGGAGTAGACCTCCGCGGGAGGGCCACTACGAGCAGTACTTC.

The count of this clone is one. This chain joins TRBV29-1 and TRBJ2-2, with 7 bases matching TRBD2. Germline V gene lookup returns CDR1 SQVTM and CDR2 ANQGSEA. After removal of 5 bases from V and 5 bases from J, the junction contained 11 bases not matched to a gene. This CDR3 region has 15 residues. As DNA, the CDR3 is TGCAGCGTTCTTTACCCGGTAGCGGGTACCGGGGAGCTGTTTTTT. Its protein product is CSVLYPVAGTGELFF.